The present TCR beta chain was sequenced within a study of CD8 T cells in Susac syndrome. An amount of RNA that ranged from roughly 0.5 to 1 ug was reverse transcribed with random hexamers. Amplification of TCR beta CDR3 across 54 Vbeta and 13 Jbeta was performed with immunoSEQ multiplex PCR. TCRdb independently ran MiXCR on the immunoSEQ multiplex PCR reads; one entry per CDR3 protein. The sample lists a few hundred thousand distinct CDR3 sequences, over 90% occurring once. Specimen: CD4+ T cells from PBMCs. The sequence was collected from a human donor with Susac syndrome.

The CDR3 DNA reads as TGTGCCACCGCCAGGGAGAGTTACAATGAGCAGTTCTTC. Amino acid sequence: CATARESYNEQFF. The gene calls are TRBV24-1 and TRBJ2-1; D is perhaps TRBD1 or TRBD2 (5 bases each). This CDR3 spans 13 amino acids. V was clipped by 9 bases and J by 4 bases, with 12 bases between them. CDR1 is KGHDR and CDR2 is SFDVKD in the germline V gene.